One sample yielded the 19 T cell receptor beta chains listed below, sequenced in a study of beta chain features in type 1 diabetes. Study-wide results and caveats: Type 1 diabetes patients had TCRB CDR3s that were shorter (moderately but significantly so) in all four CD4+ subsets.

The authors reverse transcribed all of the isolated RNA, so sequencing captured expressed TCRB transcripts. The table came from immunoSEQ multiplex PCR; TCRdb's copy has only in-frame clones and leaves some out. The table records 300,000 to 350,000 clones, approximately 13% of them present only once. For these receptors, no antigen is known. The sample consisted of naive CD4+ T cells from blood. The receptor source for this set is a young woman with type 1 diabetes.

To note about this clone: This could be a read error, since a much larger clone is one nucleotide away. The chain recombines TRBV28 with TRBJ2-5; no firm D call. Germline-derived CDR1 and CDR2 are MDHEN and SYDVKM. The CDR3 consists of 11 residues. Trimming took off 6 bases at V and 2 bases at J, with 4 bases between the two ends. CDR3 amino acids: CASRLQETQYF. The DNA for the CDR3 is TGTGCCAGCAGACTACAAGAGACCCAGTACTTC.

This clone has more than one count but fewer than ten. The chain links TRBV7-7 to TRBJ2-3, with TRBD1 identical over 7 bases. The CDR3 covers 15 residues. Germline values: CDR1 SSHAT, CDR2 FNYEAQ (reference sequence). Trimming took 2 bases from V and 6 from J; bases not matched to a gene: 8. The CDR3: CASSLLQGSLDTQYF. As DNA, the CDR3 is TGTGCCAGCAGCTTACTACAGGGGAGCTTGGATACGCAGTATTTT.

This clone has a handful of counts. CDR3 loop: CASTVTTLTGELFF. DNA of the CDR3: TGTGCCAGTACAGTAACTACCCTCACCGGGGAGCTGTTTTTT. V usage is TRBV19 and J usage is TRBJ2-2; D is ambiguous. CDR1 is LNHDA and CDR2 is SQIVND in the germline V gene (reference sequence). Trimming took off 7 bases at V and 4 bases at J, with 13 bases between the two ends. The CDR3 is 14 residues long.

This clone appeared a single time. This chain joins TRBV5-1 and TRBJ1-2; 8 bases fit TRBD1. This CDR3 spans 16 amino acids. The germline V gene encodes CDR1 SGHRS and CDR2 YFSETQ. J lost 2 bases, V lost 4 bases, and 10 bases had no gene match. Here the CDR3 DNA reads TGCGCCAGCAGCCCGGGACAGGCAAGCTTAAACTATGGCTACACCTTC. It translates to CASSPGQASLNYGYTF.

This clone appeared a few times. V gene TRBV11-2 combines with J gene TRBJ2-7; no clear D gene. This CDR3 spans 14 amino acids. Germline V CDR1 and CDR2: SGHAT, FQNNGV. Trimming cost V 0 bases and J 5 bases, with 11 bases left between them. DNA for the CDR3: TGTGCCAGCAGCTTAGATGGCGGATACCACGAGCAGTACGTC. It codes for CASSLDGGYHEQYV.

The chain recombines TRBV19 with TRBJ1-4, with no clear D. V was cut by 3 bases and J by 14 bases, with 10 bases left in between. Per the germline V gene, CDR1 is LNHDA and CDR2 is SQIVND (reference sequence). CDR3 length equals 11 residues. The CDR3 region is CASSIRGMLFF. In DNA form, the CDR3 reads TGTGCCAGTAGTATTAGAGGGATGCTGTTTTTT. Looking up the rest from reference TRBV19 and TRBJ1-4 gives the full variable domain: DGGITQSPKYLFRKEGQNVTLSCEQNLNHDAMYWYRQDPGQGLRLIYYSQIVNDFQKGDIAEGYSVSREKKESFPLTVTSAQKNPTAFYLCASSIRGMLFFGSGTQLSVL.

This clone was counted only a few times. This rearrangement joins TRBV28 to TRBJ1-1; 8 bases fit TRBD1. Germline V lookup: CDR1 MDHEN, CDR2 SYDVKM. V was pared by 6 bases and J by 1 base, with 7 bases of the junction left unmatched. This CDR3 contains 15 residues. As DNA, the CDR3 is TGTGCCAGCAGCCGGACAGGGAGGCGGAACACTGAAGCTTTCTTT. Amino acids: CASSRTGRRNTEAFF.

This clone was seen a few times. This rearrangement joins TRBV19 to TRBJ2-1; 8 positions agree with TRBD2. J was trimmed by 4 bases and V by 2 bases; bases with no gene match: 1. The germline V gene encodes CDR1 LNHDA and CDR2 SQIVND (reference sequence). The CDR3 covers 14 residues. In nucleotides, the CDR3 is TGTGCCAGTAGTATAAGACTAGCGTACAATGAGCAGTTCTTC. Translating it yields CASSIRLAYNEQFF. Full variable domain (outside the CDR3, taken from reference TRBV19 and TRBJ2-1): DGGITQSPKYLFRKEGQNVTLSCEQNLNHDAMYWYRQDPGQGLRLIYYSQIVNDFQKGDIAEGYSVSREKKESFPLTVTSAQKNPTAFYLCASSIRLAYNEQFFGPGTRLTVL.

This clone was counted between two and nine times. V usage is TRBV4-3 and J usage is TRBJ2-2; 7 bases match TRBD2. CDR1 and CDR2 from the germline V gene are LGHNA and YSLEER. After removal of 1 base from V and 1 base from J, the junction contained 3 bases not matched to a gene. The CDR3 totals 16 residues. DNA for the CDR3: TGCGCCAGCAGCCAAGGGGGGGGACTGAACACCGGGGAGCTGTTTTTT. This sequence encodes CASSQGGGLNTGELFF.

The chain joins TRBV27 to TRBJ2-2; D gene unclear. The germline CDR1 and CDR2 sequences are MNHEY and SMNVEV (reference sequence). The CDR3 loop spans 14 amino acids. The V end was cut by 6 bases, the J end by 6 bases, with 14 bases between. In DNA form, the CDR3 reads TGTGCCAGCAGCCAACTGTGGAGCGCCGGGGAGCTGTTTTTT. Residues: CASSQLWSAGELFF.

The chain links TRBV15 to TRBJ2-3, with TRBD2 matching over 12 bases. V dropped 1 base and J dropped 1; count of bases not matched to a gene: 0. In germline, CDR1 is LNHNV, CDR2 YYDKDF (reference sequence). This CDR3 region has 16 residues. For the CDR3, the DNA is TGTGCCACCAGCAGAGGGACTAGCGGGGGCACAGATACGCAGTATTTT. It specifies CATSRGTSGGTDTQYF.

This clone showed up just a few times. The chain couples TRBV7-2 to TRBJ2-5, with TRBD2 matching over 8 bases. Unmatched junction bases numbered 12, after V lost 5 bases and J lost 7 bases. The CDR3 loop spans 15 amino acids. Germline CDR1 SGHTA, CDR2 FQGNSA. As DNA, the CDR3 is TGTGCCAGCAGCCCGGGGACTAGGGGGAGAGGGACCCAGTACTTC. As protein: CASSPGTRGRGTQYF.

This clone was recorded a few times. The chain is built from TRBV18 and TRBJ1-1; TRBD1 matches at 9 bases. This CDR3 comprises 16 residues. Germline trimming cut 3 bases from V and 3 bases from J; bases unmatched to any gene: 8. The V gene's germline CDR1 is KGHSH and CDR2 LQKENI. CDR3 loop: CASSPQPDRGDTEAFF. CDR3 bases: TGTGCCAGCTCACCCCAACCCGACAGGGGGGACACTGAAGCTTTCTTT.

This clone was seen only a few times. This chain's CDR3 is CASSFGRGRPQKETQYF. CDR3 in DNA: TGTGCCAGCAGCTTCGGCCGAGGGCGCCCCCAGAAAGAGACCCAGTACTTC. The chain joins TRBV5-4 to TRBJ2-5; tentatively, D is TRBD2 (5 bases). Germline V gene lookup returns CDR1 SGHNT and CDR2 YYREEE (reference sequence). The CDR3 is made up of 17 amino acids. Trimming removed 2 bases from V and 3 bases from J, with 20 bases in between.

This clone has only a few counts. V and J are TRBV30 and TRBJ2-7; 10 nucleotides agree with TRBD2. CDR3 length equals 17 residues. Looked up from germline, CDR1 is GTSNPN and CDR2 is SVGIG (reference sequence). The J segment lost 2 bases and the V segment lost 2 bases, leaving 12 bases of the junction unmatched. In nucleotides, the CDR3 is TGTGCCTGGAGTTACGGAGTCACTAGCGGGGTAGCCTACGAGCAGTACTTC. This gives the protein CAWSYGVTSGVAYEQYF.

The DNA of the CDR3 is TGTGCCAGCAGTAGGGCCCCAGCGGGAAGCTCCTACAATGAGCAGTTCTTC. Protein: CASSRAPAGSSYNEQFF. The V call is TRBV2, the J call TRBJ2-1, with 7 bases lining up with TRBD2. CDR3 length: 17 residues. V trimming: 5 bases; J trimming: 0 bases; junction bases outside the gene matches: 10. Germline CDR1 reads SNHLY; CDR2 reads FYNNEI.

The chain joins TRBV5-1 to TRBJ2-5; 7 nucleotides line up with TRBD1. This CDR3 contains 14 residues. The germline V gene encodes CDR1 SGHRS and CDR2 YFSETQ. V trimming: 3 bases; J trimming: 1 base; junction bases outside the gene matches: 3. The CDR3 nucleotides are TGCGCCAGCAGCTGGGACAGCTCCCAAGAGACCCAGTACTTC. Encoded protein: CASSWDSSQETQYF.

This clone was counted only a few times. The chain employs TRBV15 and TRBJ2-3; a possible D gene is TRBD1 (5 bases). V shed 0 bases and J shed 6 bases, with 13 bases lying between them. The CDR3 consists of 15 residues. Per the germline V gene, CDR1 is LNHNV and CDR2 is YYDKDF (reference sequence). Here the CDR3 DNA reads TGTGCCACCAGCAGAGAGGGCCACACAGGTGATACGCAGTATTTT. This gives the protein CATSREGHTGDTQYF.

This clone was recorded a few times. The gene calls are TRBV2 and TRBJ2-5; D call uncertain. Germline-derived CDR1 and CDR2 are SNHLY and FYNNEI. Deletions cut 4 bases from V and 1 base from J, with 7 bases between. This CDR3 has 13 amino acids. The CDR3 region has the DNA TGTGCCAGCAGTGGCCAGGTCCAAGAGACCCAGTACTTC. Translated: CASSGQVQETQYF.